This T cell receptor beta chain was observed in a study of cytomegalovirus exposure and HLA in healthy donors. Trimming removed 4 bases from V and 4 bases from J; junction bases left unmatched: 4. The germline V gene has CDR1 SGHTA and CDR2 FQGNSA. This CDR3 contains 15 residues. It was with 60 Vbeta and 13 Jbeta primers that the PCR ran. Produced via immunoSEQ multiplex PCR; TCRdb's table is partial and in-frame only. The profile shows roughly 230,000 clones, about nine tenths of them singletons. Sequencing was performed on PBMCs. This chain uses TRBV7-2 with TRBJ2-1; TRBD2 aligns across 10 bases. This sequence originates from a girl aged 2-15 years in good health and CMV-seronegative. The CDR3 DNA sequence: TGTGCCAGCAGCTCCACTAGCGGGAAGTACAATGAGCAGTTCTTC. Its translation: CASSSTSGKYNEQFF.